These T cell receptor beta chains were read from a single sample in a study of shared clonotypes between healthy human individuals. TCRdb's table, derived via immunoSEQ multiplex PCR, lists solely in-frame clones and lacks some. The sample includes over 700,000 clones, just under 75% of them seen just once. The source material was memory CD4+ T cells sorted from blood. The receptor source for this set is a woman under 40 in good health. The CDR3 runs from the conserved cysteine through the conserved F or W. The D gene is left open where the match is weak. The size entry is marked missing in some rows and otherwise reads once, few, many or a size class.

clone_size	d_call	j_call	v_call	cdr3_nt	cdr3_aa
NA	TRBD1	TRBJ2-3	TRBV2	TGTGCCAGCAGTGTTATAGGGGACAGAGATACGCAGTATTTT	CASSVIGDRDTQYF
NA	NA	TRBJ1-2	TRBV19	TGTGCCAGTAGTCCGATGACAGCAGACTATGGCTACACCTTC	CASSPMTADYGYTF
NA	NA	TRBJ1-2	TRBV12-5	TGTGCTAGTGGTTTGGTACTCTTGGGAGCTAACTATGGCTACACCTTC	CASGLVLLGANYGYTF
NA	TRBD2	TRBJ2-3	TRBV7-8	TGTGCCAGCAGCCCGTCCGGGACTAGCGCAGATACGCAGTATTTT	CASSPSGTSADTQYF
NA	TRBD1	TRBJ2-3	TRBV27	TGTGCCAGCAGCTTAATATACCAGGGGGCGACAGATACGCAGTATTTT	CASSLIYQGATDTQYF
NA	NA	TRBJ1-1	TRBV11-2	TGTGCCAGCAGCTTAGCTCTAACAGGGCAATACACTGAAGCTTTCTTT	CASSLALTGQYTEAFF
NA	TRBD1	TRBJ1-4	TRBV5-1	TGCGCCAGCAGAGACCACCGGGACAGGGATTCCCCGTTCGAAAAACTGTTTTTT	CASRDHRDRDSPFEKLFF
NA	NA	TRBJ2-6	TRBV6-5	TGTGCCAGCAGGATCTTGAGGGACGGGGCCAACGTCCTGACTTTC	CASRILRDGANVLTF
NA	NA	TRBJ2-7	TRBV5-1	TGCGCCAGCAGCGTAAGAGACCCACTCTACGAGCAGTACTTC	CASSVRDPLYEQYF
once	TRBD2	TRBJ2-1	TRBV5-1	TGCGCCAGCGAGTTAGCGGGGGGCTCCTACAATGAGCAGTTCTTC	CASELAGGSYNEQFF
NA	NA	TRBJ1-1	TRBV2	TGTGCCAGCAGGGAACAGATGAACACTGAAGCTTTCTTT	CASREQMNTEAFF
NA	NA	TRBJ2-5	TRBV27	TGTGCCAGCAGCCACGGTGGGGAGACCCAGTACTTC	CASSHGGETQYF
few	NA	TRBJ2-7	TRBV20-1	TGCAGTGCTAGCGGGACCGTCGAGCAGTACTTC	CSASGTVEQYF
NA	TRBD1	TRBJ1-5	TRBV27	TGTGCCAGCAGTTTTACAGGGGATCAGCCCCAGCATTTT	CASSFTGDQPQHF
NA	TRBD1	TRBJ2-7	TRBV19	TGTGCCAGTAGTGAACAGGGGGTCGGACTACTAGACGAGCAGTACTTC	CASSEQGVGLLDEQYF
NA	NA	TRBJ2-7	TRBV28	TGTGCCAGCGAGGCAACCCATACCTACGAGCAGTACTTC	CASEATHTYEQYF
NA	NA	TRBJ2-7	TRBV6-6	NA	CASSSSTSGNYEQYF
NA	TRBD1	TRBJ1-5	TRBV6-4	TGTGCCAGCAGTGACTCGATGGATAGGACAGGACCCTATCAGCCCCAGCATTTT	CASSDSMDRTGPYQPQHF
NA	TRBD2	TRBJ2-1	TRBV18	TGTGCCAGCTCAAGGTCGGGAGGGGGCAATGAGCAGTTCTTC	CASSRSGGGNEQFF
NA	TRBD1	TRBJ1-2	TRBV27	TGTGCCAGCAGATCTCATGGCACAGGGGGCGCTGGCTACACCTTC	CASRSHGTGGAGYTF
once	NA	TRBJ2-7	TRBV27	TGTGCCAGCAGGTCCGGCTTTCAGGGAGCCTACGAGCAGTACTTC	CASRSGFQGAYEQYF
NA	TRBD2	TRBJ2-5	TRBV6-5	TGTGCCACAGGACTAGCGGGAGTTATTGGAGAGACCCAGTACTTC	CATGLAGVIGETQYF